The source of this TCR beta chain is a study of shared clonotypes between healthy human individuals. Details on this clone: Its antigen is as yet unknown.

The assay was carried out at the deep level. Using immunoSEQ multiplex PCR, the repertoire was profiled, and TCRdb retains in-frame clones only, with some absent. The sample holds approximately 2.5 million clones, roughly nine tenths seen once. Notes on the study in general: Naive subsets usually exceeded memory subsets in estimated richness.

The origin of this receptor is a man aged 18 to 29 in good health. Sequencing used naive CD4+ T cells sorted from blood. Subset given: CD45RA+ positively selected.

CDR3 amino acids: CASSVAPGGTGGELFF. As DNA, the CDR3 is TGTGCCAGCAGCGTAGCTCCGGGGGGAACGGGCGGGGAGCTGTTTTTT. The chain joins TRBV9 to TRBJ2-2; 7 nucleotides match TRBD2. The CDR3 has 16 amino acids. Germline CDR1 SGDLS, CDR2 YYNGEE. Trimming cost V 0 bases and J 7 bases; bases outside gene matches: 9.